One sample yielded the 21 T cell receptor beta chains listed below, sequenced in a study of graft-versus-host responses after intestinal transplantation. Profiled with immunoSEQ multiplex PCR; TCRdb holds only in-frame clones, not every one. This sample has about 26,000 clones, with over 80% found just once. These receptors lack a known antigen. This sample comprised unstimulated CD4+ T cells sorted from spleen or lymph node cells, obtained before intestinal transplant. The receptor source for this set is a human donor who received an intestinal transplant.

The chain has TRBV29-1 and TRBJ1-2; D ambiguous. The CDR3 totals 13 residues. Per germline, CDR1 SQVTM and CDR2 ANQGSEA. Between the trimmed V and J ends, which lost 2 bases and 4 bases, there was a span of 11 bases. CDR3 sequence: CSVETLLLYGYTF. The CDR3 region has the DNA TGCAGCGTTGAAACCCTACTGCTCTATGGCTACACCTTC.

The chain joins TRBV6-1 to TRBJ1-5; D might be TRBD1 (5 bases). Trimming removed 6 bases from V and 4 bases from J, with 10 bases in between. Germline CDR1 and CDR2: MNHNS and SASEGT. The CDR3 is 13 amino acids. The CDR3 spells CASRNRWNQPQHF. The CDR3 DNA is TGTGCCAGCAGGAACAGGTGGAATCAGCCCCAGCATTTT.

This rearrangement joins TRBV30 to TRBJ1-1; 7 bases line up with TRBD1. Germline V gives CDR1 GTSNPN, CDR2 SVGIG (reference sequence). V dropped 0 bases and J dropped 11; count of bases not matched to a gene: 3. This CDR3 comprises 11 residues. The CDR3 here is CAWSVTGTAFF. The CDR3 nucleotides are TGTGCCTGGAGTGTGACAGGGACCGCTTTCTTT.

This clone was counted once. This sequence joins TRBV2 and TRBJ1-2; no definite D call. The CDR3 extends over 12 amino acids. Trimming cost V 6 bases and J 8 bases, with 13 bases left between them. The germline gives CDR1 SNHLY, CDR2 FYNNEI. The CDR3 region has the DNA TGTGCCAGCAGGCGGGGTCCTACGGGCTACACCTTC. Protein: CASRRGPTGYTF. Together with reference TRBV2 and TRBJ1-2, the CDR3 gives the full variable domain: EPEVTQTPSHQVTQMGQEVILRCVPISNHLYFYWYRQILGQKVEFLVSFYNNEISEKSEIFDDQFSVERPDGSNFTLKIRSTKLEDSAMYFCASRRGPTGYTFGSGTRLTVV.

The gene calls are TRBV5-4 and TRBJ2-7, with D tentatively TRBD2 (5 bases). V was clipped by 7 bases and J by 4 bases, with 18 bases between them. The CDR3 has 14 residues. The germline V gene has CDR1 SGHNT and CDR2 YYREEE (reference sequence). The CDR3 nucleotides are TGTGCCAGCTCGTCGGGATCCCCTCCTTACGAGCAGTACTTC. Translating it yields CASSSGSPPYEQYF.

The chain is built from TRBV19 and TRBJ2-5; 14 bases map to TRBD2. V gave up 5 bases and J gave up 4 bases; unmatched junction bases: 9. The V gene's germline CDR1 is LNHDA and CDR2 SQIVND (reference sequence). This CDR3 comprises 17 residues. The CDR3 sequence: CASSGLGTSGSVETQYF. In nucleotides, the CDR3 is TGTGCCAGTAGTGGGCTCGGGACTAGCGGGAGTGTAGAGACCCAGTACTTC.

The chain is built from TRBV2 and TRBJ2-1; D remains ambiguous. V lost 4 bases, J lost 7 bases, and 11 bases lay in between. Germline assignment: CDR1 SNHLY and CDR2 FYNNEI. The length of the CDR3 is 13 residues. CDR3 loop: CASSAIAANEQFF. In DNA form, the CDR3 reads TGTGCCAGCAGTGCGATAGCTGCAAATGAGCAGTTCTTC.

As DNA, the CDR3 is TGTGCCAGCTCACCTTGGACTAGCGGGAGGAACGAGCAGTACTTC. As protein: CASSPWTSGRNEQYF. The rearrangement uses TRBV18 and TRBJ2-7, with TRBD2 identical over 14 bases. Germline-derived CDR1 and CDR2 are KGHSH and LQKENI. This CDR3 is built from 15 residues. Trimming at V came to 3 bases and at J to 5 bases, leaving 3 bases not matched to a gene.

The rearrangement uses TRBV6-1 and TRBJ1-5, with a tentative D call TRBD1 (6 bases). The CDR3 has 17 residues. The germline V gene encodes CDR1 MNHNS and CDR2 SASEGT. Trimming removed 1 base at V and 1 base at J, with 14 bases between. The chain's CDR3 is CASSEGRGGISNQPQHF. In DNA, the CDR3 is TGTGCCAGCAGTGAAGGGAGGGGGGGTATAAGCAATCAGCCCCAGCATTTT.

For this clone: At one end the junction does not follow the germline gene, possibly because of a read error. The V gene is TRBV4-1, the J gene TRBJ2-3; TRBD1 agrees at 7 bases. Germline V gene lookup returns CDR1 MGHRA and CDR2 YSYEKL. This CDR3 region has 14 residues. CDR3 amino acids: CASSQDRGTDTQYF. CDR3 in DNA: TGTGCCAGCAGCCAAGACAGGGGCACAGATACGCAGTATTTT.

The chain uses TRBV11-2 and TRBJ2-2; 10 nucleotides agree with TRBD2. The CDR3 is 15 residues long. CDR1 is SGHAT and CDR2 is FQNNGV in the germline V gene. The V and J ends lost 5 bases and 4 bases, in that order; junction bases with no gene match: 4. The CDR3 reads CASSTLAGATGELFF. CDR3 DNA: TGTGCCAGCAGCACTCTAGCGGGAGCCACCGGGGAGCTGTTTTTT.

This chain joins TRBV7-2 and TRBJ1-2, with D unclear. CDR1 is SGHTA and CDR2 is FQGNSA in the germline V gene. V lost 1 base to trimming and J lost 4 bases, with 7 bases between them. This CDR3 comprises 13 residues. The CDR3 loop reads CASSLERSYGYTF. The CDR3 bases are TGTGCCAGCAGCTTAGAACGGAGCTATGGCTACACCTTC.

The V gene is TRBV5-1, the J gene TRBJ1-2; TRBD1 aligns across 7 bases. V was pared by 3 bases and J by 6 bases, with 11 bases of the junction left unmatched. The CDR3 runs 15 residues. Germline values: CDR1 SGHRS, CDR2 YFSETQ. The CDR3 reads CASSSSPDRVNGYTF. Written as DNA, the CDR3 is TGCGCCAGCAGCTCGAGCCCCGACAGGGTAAATGGCTACACCTTC. The whole variable domain, remainder taken from reference TRBV5-1 and TRBJ1-2, is KAGVTQTPRYLIKTRGQQVTLSCSPISGHRSVSWYQQTPGQGLQFLFEYFSETQRNKGNFPGRFSGRQFSNSRSEMNVSTLELGDSALYLCASSSSPDRVNGYTFGSGTRLTVV.

The rearrangement uses TRBV6-6 and TRBJ2-7; D not certain. The CDR3 consists of 11 residues. Germline-derived CDR1 and CDR2 are MNHNY and SVGAGI (reference sequence). With 5 bases removed from V and 4 bases from J, the gap between germline ends came to 6 bases. The DNA for the CDR3 is TGTGCCAGCAGTAACCTTTACGAGCAGTACTTC. The encoded protein is CASSNLYEQYF.

Points on this clone: The junction does not match germline at one end; this may be a read error. V gene TRBV7-7 combines with J gene TRBJ2-2; D uncertain. The CDR3 is 13 residues long. The germline V gene encodes CDR1 SSHAT and CDR2 FNYEAQ (reference sequence). The CDR3 nucleotides are TGTGCTAGCAGCTTAGCAAGGGCCGGGGAGCTGTTTTTT. Residues: CASSLARAGELFF.

Only one count was recorded for this clone. The chain links TRBV5-1 to TRBJ1-1, with 7 bases lining up with TRBD1. Germline trimming cut 4 bases from V and 1 base from J; bases unmatched to any gene: 7. Per the germline V gene, CDR1 is SGHRS and CDR2 is YFSETQ. This CDR3 contains 15 residues. The CDR3 DNA is TGCGCCAGCAGCGAGACAGGGAATCCGAACACTGAAGCTTTCTTT. This encodes CASSETGNPNTEAFF.

The chain recombines TRBV14 with TRBJ1-2; D may be TRBD1 (6 bases). The CDR3 is made up of 14 amino acids. Germline CDR1 SGHDN, CDR2 FVKESK. V was trimmed by 4 bases and J by 4 bases, leaving 13 bases between them. In DNA, the CDR3 is TGTGCCAGCAGCCCGAGGGGGGGAGGCTATGGCTACACCTTC. Residues: CASSPRGGGYGYTF.

The chain links TRBV9 to TRBJ2-1; 12 bases align to TRBD2. Trimming took 0 bases from V and 4 from J; bases not matched to a gene: 8. The length of the CDR3 is 18 residues. Germline assignment: CDR1 SGDLS and CDR2 YYNGEE. DNA of the CDR3: TGTGCCAGCAGCGTAGGGCTAGCGGGGGGGCCCCCTTACAATGAGCAGTTCTTC. Its protein is CASSVGLAGGPPYNEQFF.

CDR3 bases: TGCGCCAGCAGCCAAGATCAACCCTTGAACTATGGCTACACCTTC. Amino acid sequence: CASSQDQPLNYGYTF. The rearrangement uses TRBV4-3 and TRBJ1-2; D is undetermined. V shed 0 bases and J shed 2 bases, with 10 bases lying between them. This CDR3 is built from 15 residues. Germline V gene data show CDR1 as LGHNA and CDR2 as YSLEER.

The chain carries TRBV5-1 and TRBJ2-3; TRBD2 matches 11 bases. Looked up from germline, CDR1 is SGHRS and CDR2 is YFSETQ. The CDR3 is 16 amino acids. Trimming took 4 bases from V and 5 from J; bases not matched to a gene: 9. CDR3 coding DNA: TGCGCCAGCAGCCCGTTAGCGGGGGGGTATGGAGATACGCAGTATTTT. It encodes CASSPLAGGYGDTQYF.

The chain carries TRBV10-1 and TRBJ2-1; TRBD1 matches 11 bases. Trimming cost V 6 bases and J 7 bases; bases outside gene matches: 14. Germline V gives CDR1 WNHNN, CDR2 SYGVQD (reference sequence). The CDR3 consists of 17 residues. The CDR3 loop is CASSAPGTGGLGNEQFF. CDR3 DNA sequence: TGCGCCAGCAGCGCTCCCGGGACAGGGGGTCTCGGGAATGAGCAGTTCTTC.